A selection of T cell receptor beta chains follows, all from one sample in a study of CD8 T cells in Susac syndrome. TCRdb processed the immunoSEQ multiplex PCR reads anew with MiXCR; each CDR3 protein has one entry. The top ten hold roughly 0.33% of the sample, which has about 130,000 distinct CDR3 sequences, approximately 95% seen once. Sequencing used CD8+ T cells from PBMCs. These receptors came from a human donor with multiple sclerosis. Each CDR3 is given with its conserved first and last residue. The D gene is left open where the match is weak. For some rows the clone size is stated as once, few or many, or as a class when expanded; others skip it.

V: TRBV27
J: TRBJ2-5
size: NA
D: NA
CDR3: CASSLYWGTQSETQYF
DNA: TGTGCCAGCAGTTTATATTGGGGGACGCAGTCGGAGACCCAGTACTTC

V: TRBV5-6
J: TRBJ2-3
size: once
D: NA
CDR3: CASSLSQEGNTDTQYF
DNA: TGTGCCAGCAGCTTGTCCCAGGAAGGAAACACAGATACGCAGTATTTT

V: TRBV14
J: TRBJ1-1
size: NA
D: NA
CDR3: CASSHGAGDEAFF
DNA: TGTGCCAGCAGCCATGGGGCGGGCGATGAAGCTTTCTTT

V: TRBV6-5
J: TRBJ2-3
size: NA
D: NA
CDR3: CASSYEGNTQYF
DNA: TGTGCCAGCAGTTACGAGGGAAATACGCAGTATTTT

V: TRBV3-1
J: TRBJ2-3
size: NA
D: NA
CDR3: CASSPLSERLADTQYF
DNA: TGTGCCAGCAGCCCCCTCTCGGAGAGATTAGCAGATACGCAGTATTTT

V: TRBV29-1
J: TRBJ1-2
size: NA
D: NA
CDR3: CSVTTHGYQGGYTF
DNA: TGCAGCGTAACCACCCACGGGTATCAGGGAGGCTACACCTTC

V: TRBV9
J: TRBJ2-7
size: few
D: NA
CDR3: CASSVEPSSYEQYF
DNA: TGTGCCAGCAGCGTAGAACCGAGCTCCTACGAGCAGTACTTC

V: TRBV13
J: TRBJ2-3
size: NA
D: TRBD1
CDR3: CASSPGDREHTDTQYF
DNA: TGTGCCAGCAGCCCGGGGGACAGGGAGCACACAGATACGCAGTATTTT

V: TRBV14
J: TRBJ2-3
size: NA
D: NA
CDR3: CASSPAGLRADTQYF
DNA: TGTGCCAGCAGCCCCGCCGGGCTTCGCGCAGATACGCAGTATTTT

V: TRBV19
J: TRBJ2-3
size: NA
D: TRBD2
CDR3: CASSIVTSGSSDTQYF
DNA: TGTGCCAGTAGTATAGTTACTAGCGGGAGTTCGGATACGCAGTATTTT

V: TRBV27
J: TRBJ1-1
size: NA
D: NA
CDR3: CASRVTGMNTEAFF
DNA: TGTGCCAGCAGGGTTACAGGGATGAACACTGAAGCTTTCTTT

V: TRBV27
J: TRBJ2-1
size: NA
D: NA
CDR3: CASSFETRGYEQFF
DNA: TGTGCCAGCAGTTTCGAGACTAGGGGGTATGAGCAGTTCTTC

V: TRBV6-2/TRBV6-3
J: TRBJ2-5
size: few
D: TRBD2
CDR3: CASRGRGGETQYF
DNA: TGTGCCAGCAGAGGTCGGGGGGGTGAGACCCAGTACTTC

V: TRBV2
J: TRBJ2-7
size: NA
D: NA
CDR3: CASSARHEQYF
DNA: TGTGCCAGCAGTGCGCGACACGAGCAGTACTTC

V: TRBV7-9
J: TRBJ1-4
size: NA
D: NA
CDR3: CASSSITGTAEDEKLFF
DNA: TGTGCCAGCAGCTCGATTACCGGGACTGCCGAAGATGAAAAACTGTTTTTT

V: TRBV29-1
J: TRBJ2-2
size: NA
D: NA
CDR3: CSVGWGPTGELFF
DNA: TGCAGCGTTGGCTGGGGGCCCACCGGGGAGCTGTTTTTT

V: TRBV5-1
J: TRBJ2-5
size: NA
D: TRBD2
CDR3: CASSLAKTSLQETQYF
DNA: TGCGCCAGCAGCTTGGCCAAGACTAGCCTCCAAGAGACCCAGTACTTC

V: TRBV12-3/TRBV12-4
J: TRBJ1-2
size: NA
D: NA
CDR3: CASSLSPADWDGYTF
DNA: TGTGCCAGCAGTTTATCCCCAGCAGACTGGGACGGCTACACCTTC

V: TRBV25-1
J: TRBJ2-3
size: NA
D: NA
CDR3: CASSEYYADTQYF
DNA: TGTGCCAGCAGTGAATACTACGCAGATACGCAGTATTTT

V: TRBV9
J: TRBJ2-5
size: NA
D: TRBD2
CDR3: CASSPGLGGGYQETQYF
DNA: TGTGCCAGCAGCCCCGGGTTAGGCGGGGGGTACCAAGAGACCCAGTACTTC

V: TRBV28
J: TRBJ2-7
size: NA
D: NA
CDR3: CASSLGAGSIDEQYF
DNA: TGTGCCAGCAGTTTGGGGGCAGGAAGCATCGACGAGCAGTACTTC

V: TRBV6-2/TRBV6-3
J: TRBJ1-5
size: NA
D: NA
CDR3: CASIGQRSNQPQHF
DNA: TGTGCCAGCATCGGACAGAGGAGCAATCAGCCCCAGCATTTT

V: TRBV7-8
J: TRBJ2-1
size: NA
D: TRBD2
CDR3: CASSLGSQRGGTEQFF
DNA: TGTGCCAGCAGCTTAGGATCCCAGCGGGGGGGCACTGAGCAGTTCTTC

V: TRBV11-2
J: TRBJ2-7
size: NA
D: NA
CDR3: CASSLDPRVYGEQYF
DNA: TGTGCCAGCAGCTTAGATCCCCGGGTTTACGGCGAGCAGTACTTC

V: TRBV6-6
J: TRBJ2-3
size: NA
D: TRBD2
CDR3: CASSHLAGGADTQYF
DNA: TGTGCCAGCAGCCACTTAGCGGGAGGCGCAGATACGCAGTATTTT

V: TRBV4-1
J: TRBJ1-2
size: NA
D: NA
CDR3: CASSQDGRPGYGYTF
DNA: TGCGCCAGCAGCCAAGATGGCCGCCCGGGGTATGGCTACACCTTC

V: TRBV20-1
J: TRBJ2-3
size: NA
D: NA
CDR3: CSANNRDTQYF
DNA: TGCAGTGCTAATAACCGAGATACGCAGTATTTT

V: TRBV20-1
J: TRBJ1-5
size: NA
D: NA
CDR3: CSARTRDGLNQPQHF
DNA: TGCAGTGCTAGAACCCGGGACGGACTCAATCAGCCCCAGCATTTT

V: TRBV6-2/TRBV6-3
J: TRBJ2-1
size: NA
D: NA
CDR3: CASSVSGGVSEQFF
DNA: TGTGCCAGCAGTGTTTCGGGCGGGGTGAGTGAGCAGTTCTTC

V: TRBV12-3/TRBV12-4
J: TRBJ2-3
size: NA
D: NA
CDR3: CASSFLGITDTQYF
DNA: TGTGCCAGCAGTTTCCTAGGGATCACAGATACGCAGTATTTT